This section outlines one T cell receptor (beta chain) sequence together with its context. The data belong to a study of glioma-infiltrating T cells after dendritic cell vaccination. Specified time point: after dendritic cell vaccination, including at tumor progression/relapse. The method was immunoSEQ multiplex PCR; TCRdb's version includes in-frame clones alone and lacks a portion of them. The table lists approximately 85,000 clones, about 85% of them singletons. The germline CDR1 and CDR2 sequences are SGHDN and FVKESK. The CDR3 runs 17 residues. With V trimmed by 4 bases and J by 4 bases, 10 bases remained unmatched.

The chain uses TRBV14 and TRBJ2-2, with 9 bases identical to TRBD1. The sequence came from a human donor with glioblastoma. The sequencing here drew on blood, taken after dendritic cell vaccination. This chain's CDR3 is CASSPRAGQGFTGELFF. The CDR3 coding sequence is TGTGCCAGCAGCCCAAGGGCTGGACAGGGGTTCACCGGGGAGCTGTTTTTT. Variable domain in full (rest from reference TRBV14 and TRBJ2-2): EAGVTQFPSHSVIEKGQTVTLRCDPISGHDNLYWYRRVMGKEIKFLLHFVKESKQDESGMPNNRFLAERTGGTYSTLKVQPAELEDSGVYFCASSPRAGQGFTGELFFGEGSRLTVL.